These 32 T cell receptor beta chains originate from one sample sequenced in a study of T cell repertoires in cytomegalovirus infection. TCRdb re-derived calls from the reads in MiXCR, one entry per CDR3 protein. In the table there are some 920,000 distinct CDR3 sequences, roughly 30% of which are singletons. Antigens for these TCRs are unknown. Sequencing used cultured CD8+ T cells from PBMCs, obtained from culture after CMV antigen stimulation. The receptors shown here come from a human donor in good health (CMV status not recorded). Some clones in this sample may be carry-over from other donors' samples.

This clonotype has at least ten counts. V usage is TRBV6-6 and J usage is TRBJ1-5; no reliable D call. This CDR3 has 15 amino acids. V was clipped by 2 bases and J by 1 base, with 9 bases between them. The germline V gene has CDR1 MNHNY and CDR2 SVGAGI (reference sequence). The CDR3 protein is CASSYLRRSNQPQHF. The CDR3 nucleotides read TGTGCCAGCAGTTACCTTAGGCGAAGCAATCAGCCCCAGCATTTT.

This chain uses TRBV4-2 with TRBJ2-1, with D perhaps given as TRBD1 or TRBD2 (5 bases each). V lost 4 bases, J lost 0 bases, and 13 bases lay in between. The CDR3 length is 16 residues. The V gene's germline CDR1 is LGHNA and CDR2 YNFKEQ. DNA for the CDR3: TGTGCCAGCAGCCCATTTCGGGACCCCTCCTACAATGAGCAGTTCTTC. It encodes CASSPFRDPSYNEQFF.

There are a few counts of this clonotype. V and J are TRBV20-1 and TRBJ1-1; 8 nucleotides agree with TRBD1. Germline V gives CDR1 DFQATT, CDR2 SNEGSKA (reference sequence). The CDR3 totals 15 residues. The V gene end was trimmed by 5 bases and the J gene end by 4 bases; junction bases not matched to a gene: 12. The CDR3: CSAPAPWTGLTEAFF. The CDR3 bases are TGCAGTGCTCCAGCCCCCTGGACAGGGCTCACTGAAGCTTTCTTT.

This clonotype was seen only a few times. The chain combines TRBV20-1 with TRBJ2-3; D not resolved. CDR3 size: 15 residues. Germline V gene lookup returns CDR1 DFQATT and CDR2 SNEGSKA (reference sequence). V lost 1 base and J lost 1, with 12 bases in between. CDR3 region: CSARGRTIGTDTQYF. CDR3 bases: TGCAGTGCTAGAGGGAGAACTATAGGCACAGATACGCAGTATTTT.

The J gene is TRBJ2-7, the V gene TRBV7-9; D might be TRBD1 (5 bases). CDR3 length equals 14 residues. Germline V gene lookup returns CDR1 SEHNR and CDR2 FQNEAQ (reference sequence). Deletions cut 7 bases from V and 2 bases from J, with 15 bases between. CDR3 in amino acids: CASTDSSRAYEQYV. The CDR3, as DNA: TGTGCCAGCACCGATTCCAGCAGGGCCTACGAGCAGTACGTC.

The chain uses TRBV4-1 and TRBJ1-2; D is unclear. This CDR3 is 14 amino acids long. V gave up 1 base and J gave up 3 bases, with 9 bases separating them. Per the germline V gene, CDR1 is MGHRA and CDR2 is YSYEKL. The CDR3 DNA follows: TGCGCCAGCAGCCAAGGAAGCAGCGACTATGGCTACACCTTC. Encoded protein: CASSQGSSDYGYTF.

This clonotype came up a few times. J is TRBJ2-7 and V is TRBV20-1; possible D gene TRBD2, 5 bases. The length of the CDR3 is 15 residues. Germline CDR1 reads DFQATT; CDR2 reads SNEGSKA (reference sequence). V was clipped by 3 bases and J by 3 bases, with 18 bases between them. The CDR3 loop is CSASSTEGRLYEQYF. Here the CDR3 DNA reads TGCAGTGCTAGTTCCACGGAAGGGAGACTCTACGAGCAGTACTTC.

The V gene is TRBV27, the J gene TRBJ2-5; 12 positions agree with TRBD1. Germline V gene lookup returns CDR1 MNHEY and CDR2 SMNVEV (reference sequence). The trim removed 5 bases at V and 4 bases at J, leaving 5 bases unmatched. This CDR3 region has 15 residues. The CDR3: CASSGDRGRLETQYF. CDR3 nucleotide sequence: TGTGCCAGCAGTGGGGACAGGGGGCGGTTAGAGACCCAGTACTTC.

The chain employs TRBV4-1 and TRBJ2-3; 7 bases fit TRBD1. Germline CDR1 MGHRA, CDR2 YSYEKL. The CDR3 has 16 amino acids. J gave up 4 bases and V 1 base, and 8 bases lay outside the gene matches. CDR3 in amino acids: CASSQVPDRDADTQYF. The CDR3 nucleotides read TGCGCCAGCAGCCAAGTACCTGACAGGGATGCAGATACGCAGTATTTT.

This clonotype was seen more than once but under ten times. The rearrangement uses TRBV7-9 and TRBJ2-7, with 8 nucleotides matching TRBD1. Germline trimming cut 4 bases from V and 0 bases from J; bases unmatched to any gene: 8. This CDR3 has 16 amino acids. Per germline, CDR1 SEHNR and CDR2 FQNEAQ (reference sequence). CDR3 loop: CASSSPTGGSSYEQYF. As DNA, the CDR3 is TGTGCCAGCAGCTCCCCCACAGGGGGGAGCTCCTACGAGCAGTACTTC.

The CDR3 sequence is CASSLSLTRDSEAHYGYTF. DNA for the CDR3: TGTGCCAGCAGTTTATCCCTAACTAGGGACAGCGAAGCACACTATGGCTACACCTTC. The V and J genes are TRBV12-3 or TRBV12-4 and TRBJ1-2; 7 bases match TRBD1. Germline trimming cut 2 bases from V and 3 bases from J; bases unmatched to any gene: 18. This CDR3 spans 19 amino acids.

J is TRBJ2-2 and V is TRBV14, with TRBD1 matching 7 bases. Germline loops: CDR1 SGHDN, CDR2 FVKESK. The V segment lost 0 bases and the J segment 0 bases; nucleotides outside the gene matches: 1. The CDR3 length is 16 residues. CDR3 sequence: CASSQETGTNTGELFF. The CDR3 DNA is TGTGCCAGCAGCCAAGAGACAGGGACGAACACCGGGGAGCTGTTTTTT.

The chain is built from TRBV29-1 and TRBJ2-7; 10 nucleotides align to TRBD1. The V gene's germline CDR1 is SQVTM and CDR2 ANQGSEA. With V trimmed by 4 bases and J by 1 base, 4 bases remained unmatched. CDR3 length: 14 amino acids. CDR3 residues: CSVGWDRGSYEQYF. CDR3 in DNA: TGCAGCGTTGGGTGGGACAGGGGATCCTACGAGCAGTACTTC.

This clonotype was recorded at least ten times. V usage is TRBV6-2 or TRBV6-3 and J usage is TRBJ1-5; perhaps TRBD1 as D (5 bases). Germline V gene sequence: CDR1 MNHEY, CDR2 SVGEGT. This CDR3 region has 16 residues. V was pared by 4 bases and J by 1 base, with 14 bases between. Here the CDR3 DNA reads TGTGCCAGCAGTTGGGGCGACAGCCTGAGCAATCAGCCCCAGCATTTT. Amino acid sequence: CASSWGDSLSNQPQHF.

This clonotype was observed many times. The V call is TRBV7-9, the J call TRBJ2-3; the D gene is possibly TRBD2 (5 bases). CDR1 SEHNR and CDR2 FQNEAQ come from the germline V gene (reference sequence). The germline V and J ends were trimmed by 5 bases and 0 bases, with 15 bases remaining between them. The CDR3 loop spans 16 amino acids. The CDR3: CASSPPTTNSTDTQYF. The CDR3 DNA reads TGTGCCAGCAGCCCACCGACTACCAACAGCACAGATACGCAGTATTTT.

In DNA, the CDR3 is TGTGCCAGCAGTTTAGTGTACCCAGCGGGGGGGAATGAGCAGTTCTTC. The encoded protein is CASSLVYPAGGNEQFF. This chain joins TRBV28 and TRBJ2-1; 10 bases line up with TRBD2. J gave up 7 bases and V 2 bases, and 8 bases lay outside the gene matches. The CDR3 is 16 amino acids. Germline V gives CDR1 MDHEN, CDR2 SYDVKM.

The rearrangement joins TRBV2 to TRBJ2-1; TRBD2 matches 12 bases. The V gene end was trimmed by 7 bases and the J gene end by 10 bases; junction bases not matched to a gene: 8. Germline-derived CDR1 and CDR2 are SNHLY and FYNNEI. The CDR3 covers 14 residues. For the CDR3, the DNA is TGTGCCAGCATCCGGACTAGCGGGGTAGGAGAGCAGTTCTTC. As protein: CASIRTSGVGEQFF.

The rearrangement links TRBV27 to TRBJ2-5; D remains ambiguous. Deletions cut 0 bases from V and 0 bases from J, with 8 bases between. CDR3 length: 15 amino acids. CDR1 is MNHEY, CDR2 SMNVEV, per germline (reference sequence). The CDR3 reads CASSLSFGYQETQYF. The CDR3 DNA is TGTGCCAGCAGTTTATCGTTTGGGTACCAAGAGACCCAGTACTTC.

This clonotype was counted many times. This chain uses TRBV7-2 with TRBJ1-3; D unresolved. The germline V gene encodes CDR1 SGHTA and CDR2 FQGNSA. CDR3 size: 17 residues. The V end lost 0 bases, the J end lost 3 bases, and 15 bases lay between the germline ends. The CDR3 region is CASSLAIGWFGGNTIYF. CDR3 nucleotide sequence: TGTGCCAGCAGCTTAGCGATAGGGTGGTTTGGTGGAAACACCATATATTTT.

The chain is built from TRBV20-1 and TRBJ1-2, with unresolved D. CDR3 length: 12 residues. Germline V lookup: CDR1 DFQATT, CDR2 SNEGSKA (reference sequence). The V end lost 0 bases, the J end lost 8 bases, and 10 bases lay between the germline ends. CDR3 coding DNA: TGCAGTGCTAGAGATGGAGGGAACGGCTACACCTTC. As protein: CSARDGGNGYTF.

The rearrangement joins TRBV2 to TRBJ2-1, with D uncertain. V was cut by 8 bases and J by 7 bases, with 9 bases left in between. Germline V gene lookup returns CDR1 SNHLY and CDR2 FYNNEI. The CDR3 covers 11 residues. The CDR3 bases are TGTGCCAGCCGAGATATAAATGAGCAGTTCTTC. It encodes CASRDINEQFF.

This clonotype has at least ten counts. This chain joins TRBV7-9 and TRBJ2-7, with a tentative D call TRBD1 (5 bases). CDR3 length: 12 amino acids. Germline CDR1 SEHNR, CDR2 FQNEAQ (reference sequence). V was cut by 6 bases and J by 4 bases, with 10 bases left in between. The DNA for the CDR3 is TGTGCCAGCAGTTTAAGGGGTTACGAGCAGTACTTC. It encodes CASSLRGYEQYF.

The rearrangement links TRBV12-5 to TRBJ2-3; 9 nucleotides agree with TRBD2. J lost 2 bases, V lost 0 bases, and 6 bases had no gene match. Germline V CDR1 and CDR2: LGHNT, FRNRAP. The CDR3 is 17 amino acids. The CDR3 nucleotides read TGTGCTAGTGGTTTGGTATTGCCTAGCGGGGACACAGATACGCAGTATTTT. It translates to CASGLVLPSGDTDTQYF. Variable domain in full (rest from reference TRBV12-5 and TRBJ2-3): DARVTQTPRHKVTEMGQEVTMRCQPILGHNTVFWYRQTMMQGLELLAYFRNRAPLDDSGMPKDRFSAEMPDATLATLKIQPSEPRDSAVYFCASGLVLPSGDTDTQYFGPGTRLTVL.

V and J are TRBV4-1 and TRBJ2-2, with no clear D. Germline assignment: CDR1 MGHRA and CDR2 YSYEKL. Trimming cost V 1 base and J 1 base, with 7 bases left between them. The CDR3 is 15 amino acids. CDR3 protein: CASSQVRMNTGELFF. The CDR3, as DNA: TGCGCCAGCAGCCAAGTCAGGATGAACACCGGGGAGCTGTTTTTT.

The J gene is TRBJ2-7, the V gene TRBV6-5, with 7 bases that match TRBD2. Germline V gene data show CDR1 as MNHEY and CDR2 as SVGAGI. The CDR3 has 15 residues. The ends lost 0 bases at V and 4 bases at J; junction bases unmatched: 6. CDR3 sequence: CASSYSSSGEYEQYF. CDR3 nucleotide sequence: TGTGCCAGCAGTTACTCGTCCAGCGGGGAATACGAGCAGTACTTC.

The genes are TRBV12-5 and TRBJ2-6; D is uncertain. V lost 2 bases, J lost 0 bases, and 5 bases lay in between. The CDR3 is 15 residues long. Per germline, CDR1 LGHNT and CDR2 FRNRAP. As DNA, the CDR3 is TGTGCTAGTGGTTTGATATTCTCTGGGGCCAACGTCCTGACTTTC. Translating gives CASGLIFSGANVLTF.

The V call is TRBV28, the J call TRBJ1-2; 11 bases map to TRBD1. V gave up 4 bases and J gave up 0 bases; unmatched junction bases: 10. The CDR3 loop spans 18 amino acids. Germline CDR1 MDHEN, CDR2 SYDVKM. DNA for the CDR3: TGTGCCAGCAGTTCAACCCAGGACAGGGGGCATCCTAACTATGGCTACACCTTC. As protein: CASSSTQDRGHPNYGYTF.

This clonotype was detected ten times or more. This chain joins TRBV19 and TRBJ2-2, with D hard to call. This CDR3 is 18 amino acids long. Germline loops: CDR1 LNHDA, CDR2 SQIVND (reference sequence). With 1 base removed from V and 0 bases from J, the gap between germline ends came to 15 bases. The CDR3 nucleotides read TGTGCCAGTAGTATAGTTAGAGGTTCCCCCGCGAACACCGGGGAGCTGTTTTTT. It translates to CASSIVRGSPANTGELFF.

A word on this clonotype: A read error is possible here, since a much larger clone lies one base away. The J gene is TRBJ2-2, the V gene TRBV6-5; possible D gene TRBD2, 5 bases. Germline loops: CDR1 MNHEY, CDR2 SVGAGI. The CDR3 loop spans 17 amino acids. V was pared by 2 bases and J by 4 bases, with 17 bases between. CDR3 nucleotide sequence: TGTGCCAGCAGTTACGCGAGGGCGGGTAGAATCACCGGGGAGCTGTTTTTT. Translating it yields CASSYARAGRITGELFF.

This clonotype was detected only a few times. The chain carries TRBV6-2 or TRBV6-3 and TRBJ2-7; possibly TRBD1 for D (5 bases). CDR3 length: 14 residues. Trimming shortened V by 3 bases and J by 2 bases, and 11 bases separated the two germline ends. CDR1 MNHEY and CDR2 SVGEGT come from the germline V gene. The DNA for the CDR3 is TGTGCCAGCAGTTATCAAGGGGCACCCTACGAGCAGTACGTC. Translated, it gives CASSYQGAPYEQYV.

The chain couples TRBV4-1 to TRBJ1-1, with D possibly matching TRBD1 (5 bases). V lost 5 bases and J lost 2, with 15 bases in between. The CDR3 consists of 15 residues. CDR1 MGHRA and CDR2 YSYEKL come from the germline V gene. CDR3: CASSYNLGGNTEAFF. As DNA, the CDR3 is TGCGCCAGCAGCTATAACCTTGGGGGAAACACTGAAGCTTTCTTT.

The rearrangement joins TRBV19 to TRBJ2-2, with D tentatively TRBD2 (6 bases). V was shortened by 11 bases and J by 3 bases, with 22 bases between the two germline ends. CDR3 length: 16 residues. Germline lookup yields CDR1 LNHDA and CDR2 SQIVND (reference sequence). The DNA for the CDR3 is TGTGCCTGCTGGGAAGGGACTTCTTTGGACACCGGGGAGCTGTTTTTT. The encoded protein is CACWEGTSLDTGELFF.